A single sample is the source of the 22 T cell receptor beta chains below, sequenced in a study of identical twins listed by TCRdb under 2016. The library was built by means of 5' RACE. Sequencing used an Illumina HiSeq 2000. The public reads were reprocessed in TCRdb via fastp at Q25 and MiXCR, keeping in-frame beta chains. Records with the same CDR3 protein are collapsed into one entry carrying the most frequent genes and DNA. This sample gives under 900,000 distinct CDR3 sequences in total; roughly an eighth of them show up just once. 1.5% to 2% of the sample belongs to the ten largest clones. The same specimen was also included in a second study, on yellow fever vaccine responses in identical twins.

Sequencing was performed on PBMCs. The receptors shown here come from a woman aged 18-29 years in good health.

This clonotype was seen a few times. The V gene is TRBV18, the J gene TRBJ2-1; D might be TRBD2 (6 bases). Trimming pared 1 base from V and 7 bases from J, leaving 14 bases between. The CDR3 runs 15 residues. Germline V gene sequence: CDR1 KGHSH, CDR2 LQKENI. CDR3 coding DNA: TGTGCCAGCTCACCACAGGTGGGAGCGGGTAATGAGCAGTTCTTC. Translation gives CASSPQVGAGNEQFF.

This clonotype has a handful of counts. This chain uses TRBV20-1 with TRBJ2-7; 11 nucleotides agree with TRBD2. Trimming at V came to 0 bases and at J to 2 bases, leaving 9 bases not matched to a gene. The CDR3 consists of 17 residues. Germline loops: CDR1 DFQATT, CDR2 SNEGSKA (reference sequence). The CDR3, as DNA: TGCAGTGCTAGAGATCCCGAATTGACTAGCGGGACCTACGAGCAGTACTTC. This translates into CSARDPELTSGTYEQYF.

This clonotype was recorded at least ten times. The CDR3 DNA reads TGTGCCATCAGGCAACGGGAGGGCCTTGGCGAGCAGTACTTC. Residues: CAIRQREGLGEQYF. This chain joins TRBV10-3 and TRBJ2-7; 8 positions match TRBD2. This CDR3 has 14 amino acids. Trimming took 6 bases from V and 6 from J; bases not matched to a gene: 10. The V gene's germline CDR1 is ENHRY and CDR2 SYGVKD.

There are a few counts of this clonotype. The rearrangement links TRBV6-1 to TRBJ1-5; D remains ambiguous. CDR3 size: 17 residues. The V gene's germline CDR1 is MNHNS and CDR2 SASEGT. V lost 3 bases and J lost 0, with 15 bases in between. CDR3 sequence reads: CASSEEGRPYSNQPQHF. Written as DNA, the CDR3 is TGTGCCAGCAGTGAGGAAGGCAGACCTTATAGCAATCAGCCCCAGCATTTT.

This clonotype was observed a handful of times. The V call is TRBV9, the J call TRBJ2-1; weak D call: TRBD2 (5 bases). Germline CDR1 and CDR2: SGDLS and YYNGEE. This CDR3 has 15 residues. Between the trimmed V and J ends, which lost 1 base and 4 bases, there was a span of 12 bases. The CDR3 here is CASSVRAGAYNEQFF. In nucleotides, the CDR3 is TGTGCCAGCAGCGTAAGGGCGGGTGCGTACAATGAGCAGTTCTTC. Supplemented by reference TRBV9 and TRBJ2-1, the full variable domain reads DSGVTQTPKHLITATGQRVTLRCSPRSGDLSVYWYQQSLDQGLQFLIQYYNGEERAKGNILERFSAQQFPDLHSELNLSSLELGDSALYFCASSVRAGAYNEQFFGPGTRLTVL.

J is TRBJ2-6 and V is TRBV27; D not resolved. CDR1 is MNHEY and CDR2 is SMNVEV in the germline V gene (reference sequence). The CDR3 extends over 15 amino acids. Deletions cut 2 bases from V and 2 bases from J, with 7 bases between. CDR3: CASSLSSTGANVLTF. The CDR3 region has the DNA TGTGCCAGCAGTTTAAGCTCCACTGGGGCCAACGTCCTGACTTTC.

The sample holds many counts of this clonotype. This chain connects TRBV9 to TRBJ2-2; D remains unclear. CDR3 size: 16 residues. Germline assignment: CDR1 SGDLS and CDR2 YYNGEE. Deletions cut 4 bases from V and 0 bases from J, with 13 bases between. CDR3 region: CASSPGRSANTGELFF. The CDR3 DNA reads as TGTGCCAGCAGCCCCGGACGGAGCGCGAACACCGGGGAGCTGTTTTTT.

This clonotype was seen a few times. Germline is not matched at one junction end, which may reflect a read error. V gene TRBV10-3 combines with J gene TRBJ2-5, with 8 positions matching TRBD1. The CDR3 length is 16 residues. The germline V gene encodes CDR1 ENHRY and CDR2 SYGVKD. In DNA form, the CDR3 reads TGTGCCATCAGTGGGGGACAGGACAATAATCAAGGGACCCAGTACTTC. Residues: CAISGGQDNNQGTQYF.

This clonotype was detected ten times or more. V and J are TRBV19 and TRBJ1-5, with D possibly TRBD1 on 6 matching bases. Germline CDR1 is LNHDA and CDR2 is SQIVND (reference sequence). CDR3 length: 13 amino acids. The V and J ends lost 3 bases and 6 bases respectively, with 9 bases between them. The CDR3, as DNA: TGTGCCAGTAGTATTCCAGGGGCTCAGCCCCAGCATTTT. Translated, it gives CASSIPGAQPQHF.

This clonotype was detected a few times. The V and J genes are TRBV5-1 and TRBJ2-2; D unresolved. CDR3 size: 16 residues. Germline CDR1 SGHRS, CDR2 YFSETQ. Trimming shortened V by 1 base and J by 5 bases, and 15 bases separated the two germline ends. The CDR3 DNA reads TGCGCCAGCAGCTTGAGGACGGCGACGAGTACCGGGGAGCTGTTTTTT. This translates into CASSLRTATSTGELFF.

The sample holds a few counts of this clonotype. The rearrangement links TRBV12-3 or TRBV12-4 to TRBJ2-5; D unresolved. The CDR3 consists of 16 residues. Trimming cost V 2 bases and J 2 bases, with 15 bases left between them. DNA for the CDR3: TGTGCCAGCAGTTTAAGTCTAGAGATGGGTCAAGAGACCCAGTACTTC. This encodes CASSLSLEMGQETQYF.

This clonotype was picked up a small number of times. The V gene is TRBV19, the J gene TRBJ2-2, with D perhaps matching TRBD2 (7 bases). The CDR3 extends over 16 amino acids. Germline V lookup: CDR1 LNHDA, CDR2 SQIVND (reference sequence). Trimming removed 7 bases at V and 3 bases at J, with 18 bases between. In DNA form, the CDR3 reads TGTGCCAGTACTCAACCCGGGGGGCCCCACACCGGGGAGCTGTTTTTT. Its protein is CASTQPGGPHTGELFF.

The table lists this clonotype with many counts. The J gene is TRBJ2-7, the V gene TRBV20-1, with 9 bases lining up with TRBD1. Trimming took 1 base from V and 2 from J; bases not matched to a gene: 9. The CDR3 runs 16 residues. CDR1 is DFQATT and CDR2 is SNEGSKA in the germline V gene (reference sequence). CDR3 nucleotides: TGCAGTGCTAGAGGCGCGGGACAGGGAATCCCCTACGAGCAGTACGTC. Amino acids: CSARGAGQGIPYEQYV.

Of note for this clonotype: With a much larger clone just one base away, this may be a read error. The rearrangement uses TRBV5-1 and TRBJ2-2; D gene uncertain. Germline V gene sequence: CDR1 SGHRS, CDR2 YFSETQ. V lost 0 bases, J lost 10 bases, and 10 bases lay in between. This CDR3 region has 13 residues. CDR3: CASSLGSDSELFF. Written as DNA, the CDR3 is TGCGCCAGCAGCTTGGGGTCGGATTCGGAGCTGTTTTTT.

This clonotype was seen a few times. Written as DNA, the CDR3 is TGTGCCAGCAGCTCTGGGCAGCGCGGCTACAATGAGCAGTTCTTC. Its translation: CASSSGQRGYNEQFF. The rearrangement links TRBV7-9 to TRBJ2-1, with D unresolved. Germline CDR1 SEHNR, CDR2 FQNEAQ (reference sequence). V was shortened by 4 bases and J by 3 bases, with 13 bases between the two germline ends. The CDR3 totals 15 residues.

This clonotype was seen more than once but under ten times. This chain connects TRBV12-3 or TRBV12-4 to TRBJ1-2; D is uncertain. CDR3 length: 13 residues. Trimming took 5 bases from V and 4 from J, leaving 11 bases between them. The CDR3 here is CASSPRTSYGYTF. CDR3 coding DNA: TGTGCCAGCAGTCCGCGGACGAGCTATGGCTACACCTTC.

The rearrangement joins TRBV27 to TRBJ2-5, with 8 bases aligning to TRBD2. The junction had 7 bases not matched to a gene; V was cut back by 3 bases and J by 1 base. CDR3 length: 16 amino acids. CDR1 and CDR2 (germline): MNHEY, SMNVEV (reference sequence). The CDR3 sequence is CASSFSAGEIQETQYF. The CDR3 bases are TGTGCCAGCAGTTTTTCAGCGGGGGAAATCCAAGAGACCCAGTACTTC.

This chain connects TRBV5-5 to TRBJ2-6, with a weak D call TRBD2 (6 bases). Germline values: CDR1 SGHKS, CDR2 YYEKEE (reference sequence). Trimming pared 5 bases from V and 0 bases from J, leaving 9 bases between. This CDR3 is 15 amino acids long. The CDR3 protein is CASRGTVSGANVLTF. CDR3 nucleotide sequence: TGTGCCAGCAGGGGGACTGTCTCTGGGGCCAACGTCCTGACTTTC.

This clonotype was counted between two and nine times. Written as DNA, the CDR3 is TGTGCCAGCAGCGTAGGGTTACAGTACCAAGAGACCCAGTACTTC. As protein: CASSVGLQYQETQYF. The chain combines TRBV9 with TRBJ2-5; no definite D call. The CDR3 loop spans 15 amino acids. V was clipped by 0 bases and J by 0 bases, with 9 bases between them. CDR1 is SGDLS, CDR2 YYNGEE, per germline.

The sample holds a few counts of this clonotype. This rearrangement joins TRBV4-1 to TRBJ2-5; maybe TRBD1 (5 bases). CDR3 length: 13 residues. Trimming removed 2 bases from V and 4 bases from J, with 8 bases in between. The germline gives CDR1 MGHRA, CDR2 YSYEKL. The CDR3 DNA reads TGCGCCAGCAGCCAACTAGGGGTAGAGACCCAGTACTTC. Translation gives CASSQLGVETQYF.

This clonotype was observed a handful of times. The chain combines TRBV6-1 with TRBJ1-5; no clear D. The CDR3 has 13 residues. Trimming removed 7 bases from V and 5 bases from J, with 12 bases in between. Germline values: CDR1 MNHNS, CDR2 SASEGT. CDR3 DNA: TGTGCCAGCATGGTAACGGTGGATCAGCCCCAGCATTTT. It encodes CASMVTVDQPQHF.

V and J are TRBV29-1 and TRBJ1-5; D unclear. This CDR3 is built from 13 residues. Germline-derived CDR1 and CDR2 are SQVTM and ANQGSEA. V was clipped by 1 base and J by 2 bases, with 6 bases between them. CDR3 nucleotides: TGCAGCGTTGAAGTCAGTGGCAATCAGCCCCAGCATTTT. Translated, it gives CSVEVSGNQPQHF.